The entry below describes one T cell receptor (beta chain). Reprocessing the 5' RACE reads, TCRdb reports a single entry for every CDR3 protein and omits DNA. Recorded for this sample: 350,000 to 500,000 distinct CDR3 sequences. This record belongs to a study of monozygotic twins with inflammatory bowel disease. The CDR3 contains 12 residues. Germline-derived CDR1 and CDR2 are ENHRY and SYGVKD. The clonotype originates from a human donor with ulcerative colitis or Crohn's disease, or a healthy co-twin of an affected twin (not recorded which). The genes are TRBV10-3 and TRBJ1-1. The material sequenced was blood. This CDR3 is CAISESSRGAFF.